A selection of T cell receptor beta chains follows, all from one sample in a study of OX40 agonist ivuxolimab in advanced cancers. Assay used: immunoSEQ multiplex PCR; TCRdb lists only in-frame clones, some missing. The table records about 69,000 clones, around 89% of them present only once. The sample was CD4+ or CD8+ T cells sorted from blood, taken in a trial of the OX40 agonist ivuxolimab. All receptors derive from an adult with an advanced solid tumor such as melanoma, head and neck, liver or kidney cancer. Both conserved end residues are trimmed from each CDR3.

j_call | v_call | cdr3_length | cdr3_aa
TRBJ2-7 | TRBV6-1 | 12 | ASRPVTGGYEQY
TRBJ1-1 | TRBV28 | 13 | ASSQNVRVGTEAF
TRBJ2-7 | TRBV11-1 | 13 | ASSFGQAPRGEQY
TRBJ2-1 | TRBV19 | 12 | ASVASGRFNEQF
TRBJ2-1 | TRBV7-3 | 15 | ASSYGTSGRGYNEQF
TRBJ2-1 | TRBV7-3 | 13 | ASSLMGLLNNEQF
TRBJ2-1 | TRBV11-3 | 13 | ASSTSGTPYNEQF
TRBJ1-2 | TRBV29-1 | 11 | SVETTGNYGYT
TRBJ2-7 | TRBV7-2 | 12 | ASSYHRGMGEQY
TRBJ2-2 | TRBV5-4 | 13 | ASSPQGGAAGELF
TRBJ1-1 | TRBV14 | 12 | ASSRETSRPEAF
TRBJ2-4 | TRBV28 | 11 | ASNVQGLDIQY
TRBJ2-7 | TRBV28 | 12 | ASSFSGYDYEQY
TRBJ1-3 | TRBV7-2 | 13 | ASSTDRGQGNTIY
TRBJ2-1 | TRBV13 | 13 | ASSFGSGRVDEQF
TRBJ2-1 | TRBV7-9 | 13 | ASSPLVGPSNEQF
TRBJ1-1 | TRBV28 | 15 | ASSSGTDGGLNTEAF
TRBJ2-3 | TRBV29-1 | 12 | SVGTSALPDTQY
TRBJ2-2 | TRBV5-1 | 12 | ASSLDRGPGELF
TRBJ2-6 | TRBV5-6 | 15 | ASSWTGWADGANVLT
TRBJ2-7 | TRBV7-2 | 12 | ASHSPQGTYEQY
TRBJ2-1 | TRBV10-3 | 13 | AISVRDRGNDEQF
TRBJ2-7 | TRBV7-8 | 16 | ASSLPGTSGRSSHEQY
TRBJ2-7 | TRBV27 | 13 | ASSLWGQNTYEQY
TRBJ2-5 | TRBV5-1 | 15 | ASSLNPTGRGQETQY
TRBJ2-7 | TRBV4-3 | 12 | ASSPMKSSYEQY
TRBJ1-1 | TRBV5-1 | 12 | ASSLPTENTEAF
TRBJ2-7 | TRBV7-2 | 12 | ASSLRQGVYEQY
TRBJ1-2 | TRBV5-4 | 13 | ASSLAGRWNYGYT
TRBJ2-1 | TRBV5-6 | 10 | ASSRDTGREF
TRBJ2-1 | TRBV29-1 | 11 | SVEDLSGNEQF
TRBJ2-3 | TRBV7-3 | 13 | ASSFENSGTDTQY
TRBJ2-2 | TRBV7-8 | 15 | ASSLWTSGIGTGELF
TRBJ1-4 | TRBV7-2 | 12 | ASSLRGGSEKLF
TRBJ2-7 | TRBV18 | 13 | ASSVGQGAGYEQY
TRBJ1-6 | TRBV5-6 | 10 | ASSLPSTPLH
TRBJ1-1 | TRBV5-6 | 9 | ASSRRQEAF
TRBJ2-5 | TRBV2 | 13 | ASIYLEGTEETQY
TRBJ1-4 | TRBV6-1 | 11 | ASSDRIGEKLF
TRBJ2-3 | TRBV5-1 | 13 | ASSLGLAGTDTQY
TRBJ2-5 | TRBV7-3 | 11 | ASSLTDVETQY
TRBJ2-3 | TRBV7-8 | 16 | ASSLVQPLAGRSDTQY
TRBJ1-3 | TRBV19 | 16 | ASSIKRVWTDSGNTIY
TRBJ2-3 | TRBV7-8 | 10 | ASGVGGLTQY
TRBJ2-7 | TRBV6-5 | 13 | ASNHQASGPYEQY
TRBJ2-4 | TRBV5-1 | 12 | ASSLGTGKNIQY
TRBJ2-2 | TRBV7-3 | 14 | ASSPIAGTNTGELF
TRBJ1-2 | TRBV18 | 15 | ASSPPDSTGANYGYT
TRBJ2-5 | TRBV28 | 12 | ASSFSSDSGTQY
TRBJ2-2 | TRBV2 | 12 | ASSPDRGPGELF
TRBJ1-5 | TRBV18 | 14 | ASSPFPQGGSQPQH
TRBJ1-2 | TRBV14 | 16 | ASSPGQGFADEGAGYT
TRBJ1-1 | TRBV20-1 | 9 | SATWGTEAF
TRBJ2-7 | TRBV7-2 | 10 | ASSLHRAEQY
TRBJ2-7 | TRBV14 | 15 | ASSQLTPGQGGYEQY